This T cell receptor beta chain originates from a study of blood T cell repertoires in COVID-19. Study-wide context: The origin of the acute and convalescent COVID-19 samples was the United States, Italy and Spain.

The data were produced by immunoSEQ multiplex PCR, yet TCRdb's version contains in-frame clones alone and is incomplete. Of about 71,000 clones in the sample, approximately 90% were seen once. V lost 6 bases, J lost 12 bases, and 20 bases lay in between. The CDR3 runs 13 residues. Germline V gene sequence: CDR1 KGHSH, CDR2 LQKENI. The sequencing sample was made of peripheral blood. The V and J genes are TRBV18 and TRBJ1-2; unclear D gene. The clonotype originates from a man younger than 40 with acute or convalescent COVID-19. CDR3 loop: CASSNQTTGSDTF. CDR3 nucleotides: TGTGCCAGCTCTAACCAGACTACCGGGTCCGACACCTTC.